Sequencing of this TCR beta chain was carried out in a study of CD8 T cells in ankylosing spondylitis. On this clonotype: Its antigen is currently unknown.

V was pared by 4 bases and J by 4 bases, with 5 bases of the junction left unmatched. The germline V gene encodes CDR1 MNHEY and CDR2 SVGAGI. The CDR3 has 14 residues. Quantitative 5'-RACE with molecular barcodes generated TCR beta libraries. TCRdb passed the 5' RACE reads through MiXCR, listing each CDR3 protein once. The sample carries around 440,000 distinct CDR3 sequences, roughly 15% recorded once. Whole-study findings and limits: Significant enrichment of disease-linked clones was reported in matched ankylosing spondylitis synovial fluid. Clones linked with disease were CD8+ and fairly uncommon in the peripheral blood. A TCR beta motif made of fewer than ten highly homologous variants seemed typical of ankylosing spondylitis blood.

The gene calls are TRBV6-5 and TRBJ1-1; TRBD1 matches 8 bases. This receptor was taken from a male donor with ankylosing spondylitis. The sequencing sample was made of blood, either unsorted or a sorted T cell fraction (not recorded which). The CDR3 region is CASSSDRDGTEAFF. As DNA, the CDR3 is TGTGCCAGCAGTTCGGACAGGGATGGCACTGAAGCTTTCTTT.